This T cell receptor beta chain was recovered during a study of a mutant IDH1 vaccine in newly diagnosed glioma. In the study overall: Vaccination followed radiotherapy alone by 4-6 weeks, or accompanied temozolomide cycles. Of the patients given treatment, roughly 60% were male and approximately 38% were female, and a mean age of around 44 years was recorded. Previous care, which was radiotherapy, temozolomide, or both, most often involved both.

Of note for this clone: No antigen is known for it.

Trimming shortened V by 7 bases and J by 4 bases, and 16 bases separated the two germline ends. The CDR3 runs 15 residues. Germline V lookup: CDR1 MNHNS, CDR2 SASEGT. Some clones are missing from TCRdb's copy, which holds only in-frame ones; the method was immunoSEQ multiplex PCR. This table holds fewer than 40,000 clones, more than 55% found once. As to time point: week 5, during vaccination. The investigators gave 300 ug of mutant IDH1 20-mer peptide in each vaccine dose, together with topical imiquimod. The starting material was PBMCs, obtained from a glioma patient whose treatment included an IDH1 peptide vaccine. The receptor's source is a young woman with glioma. V gene TRBV6-1 combines with J gene TRBJ1-4; tentatively, D is TRBD1 (6 bases). The CDR3 bases are TGTGCCAGCACCACCCTGGACAGAAATAATGAAAAACTGTTTTTT. The encoded protein is CASTTLDRNNEKLFF.